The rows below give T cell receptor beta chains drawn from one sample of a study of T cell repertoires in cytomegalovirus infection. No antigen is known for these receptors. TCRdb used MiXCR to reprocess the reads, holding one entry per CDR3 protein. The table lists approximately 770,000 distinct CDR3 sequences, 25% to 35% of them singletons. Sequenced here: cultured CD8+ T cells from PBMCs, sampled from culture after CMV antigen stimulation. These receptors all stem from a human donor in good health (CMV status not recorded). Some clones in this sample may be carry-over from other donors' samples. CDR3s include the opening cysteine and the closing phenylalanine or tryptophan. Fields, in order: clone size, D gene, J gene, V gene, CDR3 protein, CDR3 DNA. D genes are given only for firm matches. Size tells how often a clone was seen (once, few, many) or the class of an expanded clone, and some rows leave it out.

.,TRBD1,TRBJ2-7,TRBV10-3,CAISAQGETNHEQYF,TGTGCCATCAGTGCCCAGGGGGAAACTAACCACGAGCAGTACTTC
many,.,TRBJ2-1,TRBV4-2,CASSQTRNEQFF,TGTGCCAGCAGCCAAACTAGGAATGAGCAGTTCTTC
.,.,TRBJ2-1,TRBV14,CASSHADINEQFF,TGTGCCAGCAGCCACGCGGACATCAATGAGCAGTTCTTC
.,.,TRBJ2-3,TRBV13,CASSPQASDTQYF,TGTGCCAGCAGCCCCCAGGCATCAGATACGCAGTATTTT
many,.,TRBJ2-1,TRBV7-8,CASSSRNEQFF,TGTGCCAGCAGCTCCAGAAATGAGCAGTTCTTC
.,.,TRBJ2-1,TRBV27,CASSWVLAGMEQFF,TGTGCCAGCAGTTGGGTACTAGCAGGGATGGAGCAGTTCTTC
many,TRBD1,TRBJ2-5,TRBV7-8,CASSYTGQQETQYF,TGTGCCAGCAGCTATACGGGACAGCAAGAGACCCAGTACTTC
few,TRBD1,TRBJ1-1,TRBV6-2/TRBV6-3,CASRDRGHTEAFF,TGTGCCAGTAGGGACAGGGGTCACACTGAAGCTTTCTTT
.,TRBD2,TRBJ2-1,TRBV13,CASSRGVPGNEQFF,TGTGCCAGCAGCCGGGGGGTCCCTGGCAATGAGCAGTTCTTC
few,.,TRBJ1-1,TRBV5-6,CASSLEGDHENTEAFF,TGTGCCAGCAGCTTGGAAGGGGATCATGAGAACACTGAAGCTTTCTTT
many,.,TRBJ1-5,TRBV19,CASSILRDSNQPQHF,TGTGCCAGTAGTATTCTACGGGATAGCAATCAGCCCCAGCATTTT
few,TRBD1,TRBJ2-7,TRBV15,CATSDPGQNYEQYF,TGTGCCACCAGCGATCCGGGACAGAACTACGAGCAGTACTTC
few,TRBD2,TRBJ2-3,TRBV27,CASTSESGVTTDTQYF,TGTGCCAGCACCTCAGAAAGCGGGGTAACCACAGATACGCAGTATTTT
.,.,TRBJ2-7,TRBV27,CASSLLGAGREQYF,TGTGCCAGCAGTTTATTAGGGGCTGGGCGCGAGCAGTACTTC
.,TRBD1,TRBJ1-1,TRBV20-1,CSAREYDRGPSTEAFF,TGCAGTGCTAGGGAATATGACAGGGGGCCGAGCACTGAAGCTTTCTTT
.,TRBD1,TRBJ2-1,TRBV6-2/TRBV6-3,CASRSLRPGQGALSSYNEQFF,TGTGCCAGCAGATCCCTACGACCGGGACAGGGGGCCCTAAGCTCCTACAATGAGCAGTTCTTC
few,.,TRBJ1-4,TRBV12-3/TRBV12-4,CASRVAGVPNEKLFF,TGTGCCAGCAGAGTGGCAGGGGTCCCTAATGAAAAACTGTTTTTT
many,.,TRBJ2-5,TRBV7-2,CASSWRGQETQYF,TGTGCCAGCAGCTGGAGGGGGCAAGAGACCCAGTACTTC
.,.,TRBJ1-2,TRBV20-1,CSARREDGRPHGYTF,TGCAGTGCTAGAAGGGAAGACGGGAGGCCTCATGGCTACACCTTC
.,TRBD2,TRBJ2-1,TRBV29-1,CSVGLAAIYNEQFF,TGCAGCGTTGGTCTAGCGGCCATATACAATGAGCAGTTCTTC
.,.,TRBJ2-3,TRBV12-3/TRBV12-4,CASSSPRGRGDTQYF,TGTGCCAGCAGTTCCCCCCGGGGGCGAGGGGATACGCAGTATTTT
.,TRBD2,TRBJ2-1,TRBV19,CASSIAGRRLAGGPGGYNEQFF,TGTGCCAGTAGTATAGCGGGGAGGCGGCTAGCGGGGGGCCCGGGCGGCTACAATGAGCAGTTCTTC
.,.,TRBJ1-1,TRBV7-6,CASSFTGFIEAFF,TGTGCCAGCAGCTTCACAGGGTTCATTGAAGCTTTCTTT
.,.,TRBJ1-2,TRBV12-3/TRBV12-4,CASSLRIGYGYTF,TGTGCCAGCAGTTTGAGAATAGGCTATGGCTACACCTTC
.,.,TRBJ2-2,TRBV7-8,CASSLAASRPGELFF,TGTGCCAGCAGCTTAGCGGCTAGCAGGCCCGGGGAGCTGTTTTTT
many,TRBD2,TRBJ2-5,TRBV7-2,CASSASGGIETQYF,TGTGCCAGCAGCGCTAGCGGGGGAATAGAGACCCAGTACTTC
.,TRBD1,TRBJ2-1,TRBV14,CASSQGFWDSSYNEQFF,TGTGCCAGCAGCCAAGGTTTTTGGGACAGTTCATACAATGAGCAGTTCTTC
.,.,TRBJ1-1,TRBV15,CATSEGGRNTEAFF,TGTGCCACCAGTGAGGGGGGGAGGAACACTGAAGCTTTCTTT
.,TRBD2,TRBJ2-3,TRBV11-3,CASSLDIGGSDTQYF,TGTGCCAGCAGCTTAGATATCGGGGGGTCAGATACGCAGTATTTT
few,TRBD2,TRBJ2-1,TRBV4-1,CASSLGLAGAGEQFF,TGCGCCAGCAGCCTGGGACTAGCGGGGGCAGGTGAGCAGTTCTTC
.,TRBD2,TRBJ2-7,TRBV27,CASSPGLGAYEQYF,TGTGCCAGCAGCCCGGGACTAGGGGCCTACGAGCAGTACTTC
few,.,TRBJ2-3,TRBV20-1,CSAIWGTDTQYF,TGCAGTGCTATCTGGGGCACAGATACGCAGTATTTT
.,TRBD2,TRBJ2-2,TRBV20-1,CSARGRPPTTSGGRYTGELFF,TGCAGTGCTAGAGGACGTCCCCCTACGACTAGCGGGGGACGATACACCGGGGAGCTGTTTTTT
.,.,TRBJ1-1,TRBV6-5,CASSYSRQGSEAFF,TGTGCCAGCAGTTACTCTAGGCAGGGCTCTGAAGCTTTCTTT
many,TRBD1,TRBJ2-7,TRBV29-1,CSVEQPGTGFEQYF,TGCAGCGTAGAACAGCCCGGGACAGGGTTCGAGCAGTACTTC
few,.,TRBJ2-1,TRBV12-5,CASGSTPSSYNEQFF,TGTGCTAGTGGTTCTACACCAAGCTCCTACAATGAGCAGTTCTTC
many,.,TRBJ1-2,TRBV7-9,CASSPGGGVYGYTF,TGTGCCAGCAGTCCCGGAGGAGGGGTATATGGCTACACCTTC
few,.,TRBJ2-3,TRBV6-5,CASSPYVGADTQYF,TGTGCCAGCAGTCCGTACGTCGGGGCAGATACGCAGTATTTT
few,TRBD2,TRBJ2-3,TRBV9,CASSGTSGGRGDTQYF,TGTGCCAGCAGCGGGACTAGCGGGGGCAGGGGAGATACGCAGTATTTT
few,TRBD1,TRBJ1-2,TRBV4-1,CASSQVQGARYGYTF,TGCGCCAGCAGCCAAGTACAGGGGGCGCGGTATGGCTACACCTTC
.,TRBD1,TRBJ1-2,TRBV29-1,CSVVGQGASNYGYTF,TGCAGCGTTGTTGGACAGGGCGCGTCTAACTATGGCTACACCTTC
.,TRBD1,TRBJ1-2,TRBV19,CASSIGQGFRGGYTF,TGTGCCAGTAGTATTGGACAGGGGTTCAGAGGTGGCTACACCTTC
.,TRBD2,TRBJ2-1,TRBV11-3,CASSLDPSGSYNEQFF,TGTGCCAGCAGCTTAGACCCTAGCGGCTCCTACAATGAGCAGTTCTTC
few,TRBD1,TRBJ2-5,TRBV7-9,CASSYMTGWQETQYF,TGTGCCAGCAGCTATATGACAGGGTGGCAAGAGACCCAGTACTTC
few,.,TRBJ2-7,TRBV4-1,CASSPIKGFGSHEQYF,TGCGCCAGCAGCCCAATCAAGGGGTTTGGGAGCCACGAGCAGTACTTC
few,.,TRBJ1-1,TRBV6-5,CASTPPFIDRQNTEAFF,TGTGCCAGCACCCCCCCTTTTATAGACAGACAGAACACTGAAGCTTTCTTT
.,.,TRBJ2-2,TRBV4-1,CASSQEAHTGGLFF,TGCGCCAGCAGCCAAGAAGCTCACACCGGGGGGCTGTTTTTT
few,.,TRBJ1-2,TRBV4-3,CASSQVTSRPNYGYTF,TGCGCCAGCAGCCAAGTTACCTCGAGGCCTAACTATGGCTACACCTTC
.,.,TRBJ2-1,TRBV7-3,CASSRLNPYNEQFF,TGTGCCAGCAGCCGGCTTAACCCTTACAATGAGCAGTTCTTC
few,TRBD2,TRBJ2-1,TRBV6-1,CASSGLAGLSSYNEQFF,TGTGCCAGCAGCGGACTAGCGGGGTTAAGCTCCTACAATGAGCAGTTCTTC
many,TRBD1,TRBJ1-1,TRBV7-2,CASSFRDSYTEAFF,TGTGCCAGCAGCTTCCGGGACAGCTACACTGAAGCTTTCTTT
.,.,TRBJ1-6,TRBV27,CATSQSEGSYNSPLHF,TGTGCCACCAGCCAGTCCGAGGGCTCCTATAATTCACCCCTCCACTTT
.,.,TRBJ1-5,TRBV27,CASSNRVGQPQHF,TGTGCCAGCAGTAACAGGGTAGGTCAGCCCCAGCATTTT
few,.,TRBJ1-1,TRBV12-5,CASGFQGRMNTEAFF,TGTGCTAGTGGTTTTCAGGGACGCATGAACACTGAAGCTTTCTTT
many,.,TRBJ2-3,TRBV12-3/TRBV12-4,CASSSATRGAQSTDTQYF,TGTGCCAGCAGTTCTGCTACCCGGGGGGCCCAAAGCACAGATACGCAGTATTTT
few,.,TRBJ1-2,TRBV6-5,CASFQFGSLEGYTF,TGTGCCAGCTTCCAATTCGGTTCTCTGGAGGGCTACACCTTC
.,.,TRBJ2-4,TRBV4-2,CASSQVENIQYF,TGTGCCAGCAGCCAAGTGGAAAACATTCAGTACTTC
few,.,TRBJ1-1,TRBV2,CASSVGSLTEAFF,TGTGCCAGCAGTGTCGGAAGCCTCACTGAAGCTTTCTTT
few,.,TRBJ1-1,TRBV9,CASSPGQRADEAFF,TGTGCCAGCAGCCCAGGACAGCGGGCTGATGAAGCTTTCTTT
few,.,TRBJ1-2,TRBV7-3,CASSLVSVNYGYTF,TGTGCCAGCAGCTTAGTGTCGGTGAACTATGGCTACACCTTC